This T cell receptor (beta chain) was sequenced for a study of T cell changes during pregnancy in multiple sclerosis. TCRdb's table, derived via immunoSEQ multiplex PCR, lists solely in-frame clones and lacks some. The profile covers tens of thousands of clones, with roughly 92% appearing a single time and roughly 2.1% taken by the ten largest. The V end lost 11 bases, the J end lost 2 bases, and 13 bases lay between the germline ends. Germline V gene data show CDR1 as SNHLY and CDR2 as FYNNEI. This CDR3 has 13 amino acids. The input for sequencing was peripheral blood, taken in the third trimester of pregnancy. This receptor was taken from a female donor with multiple sclerosis, enrolled in a pregnancy study. V and J are TRBV2 and TRBJ1-5; TRBD1 is a possible D gene (5 bases). CDR3 region: CASTRVGNQPQHF. CDR3 in DNA: TGTGCCTCAACCAGGGTAGGCAATCAGCCCCAGCATTTT.